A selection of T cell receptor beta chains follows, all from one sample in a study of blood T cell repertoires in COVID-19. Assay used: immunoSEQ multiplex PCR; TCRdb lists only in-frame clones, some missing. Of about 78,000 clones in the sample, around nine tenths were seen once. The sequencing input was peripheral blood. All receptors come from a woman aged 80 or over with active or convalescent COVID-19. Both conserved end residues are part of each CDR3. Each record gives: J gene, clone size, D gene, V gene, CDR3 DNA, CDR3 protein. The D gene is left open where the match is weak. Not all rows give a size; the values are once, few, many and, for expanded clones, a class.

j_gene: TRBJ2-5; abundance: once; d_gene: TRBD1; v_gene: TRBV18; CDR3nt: TGTGCCAGCTCCCCTGTTCCGGGACAGGGCAGAGAGACCCAGTACTTC; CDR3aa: CASSPVPGQGRETQYF
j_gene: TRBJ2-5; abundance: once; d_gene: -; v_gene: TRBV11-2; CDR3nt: TGTGCCAGCTCTTTAGGACTAAACCAAGAGACCCAGTACTTC; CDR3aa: CASSLGLNQETQYF
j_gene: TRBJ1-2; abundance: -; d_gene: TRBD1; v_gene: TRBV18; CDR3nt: TGTGCCAGCTCACCCGGACAGGGGGATGGCTACACCTTC; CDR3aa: CASSPGQGDGYTF
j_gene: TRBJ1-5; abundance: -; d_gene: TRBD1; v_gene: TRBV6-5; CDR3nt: TGTGCCAGCAGCACGGACAGGAAGAGTCAGCCCCAGCATTTT; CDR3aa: CASSTDRKSQPQHF
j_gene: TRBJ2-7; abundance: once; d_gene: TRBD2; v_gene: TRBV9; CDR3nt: TGTGCCAGCAGCGTAGGGCTAGCGGGGGATCTTCGTACGGTGCAGTACTTC; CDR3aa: CASSVGLAGDLRTVQYF
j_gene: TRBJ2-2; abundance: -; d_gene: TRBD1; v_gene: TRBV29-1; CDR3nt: TGCAGCTACCGAACAGGGGCGTTCACCGGGGAGCTGTTTTTT; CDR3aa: CSYRTGAFTGELFF
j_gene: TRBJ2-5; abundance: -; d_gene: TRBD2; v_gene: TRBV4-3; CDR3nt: TGCGCCAGCAGCCAAGAATTTGGAGTAGCGGGGGGAACTCAAGAGACCCAGTACTTC; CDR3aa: CASSQEFGVAGGTQETQYF
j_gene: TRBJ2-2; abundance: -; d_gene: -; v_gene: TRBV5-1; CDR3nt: TGCGCCAGCAGCTTGGCGGGCACCGGGGAGCTGTTTTTT; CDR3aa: CASSLAGTGELFF
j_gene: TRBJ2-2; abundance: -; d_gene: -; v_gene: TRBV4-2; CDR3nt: TGTGCCAGCAGCCAAGATACTTCCGGGGAGCTGTTTTTT; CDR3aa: CASSQDTSGELFF
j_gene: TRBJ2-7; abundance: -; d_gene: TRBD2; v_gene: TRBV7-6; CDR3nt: TGTGCCAGCAGCTCGACTAGCGGGGGACCCGCTGGCGAGCAGTACTTC; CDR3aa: CASSSTSGGPAGEQYF
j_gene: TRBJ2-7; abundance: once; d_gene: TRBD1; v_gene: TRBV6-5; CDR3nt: TGTGCCAGCAGGGACTACAGGGGGAGCTCCTACGAGCAGTACTTC; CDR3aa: CASRDYRGSSYEQYF
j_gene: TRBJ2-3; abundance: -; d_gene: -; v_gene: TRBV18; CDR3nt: TGTGCCAGCTCACCAGCATTTCAGGGATACACAGATACGCAGTATTTT; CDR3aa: CASSPAFQGYTDTQYF
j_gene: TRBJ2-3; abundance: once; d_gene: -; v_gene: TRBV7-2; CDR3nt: TGTGCCAGCAGCTTAGGGGCAAGCACAGATACGCAGTATTTT; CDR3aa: CASSLGASTDTQYF
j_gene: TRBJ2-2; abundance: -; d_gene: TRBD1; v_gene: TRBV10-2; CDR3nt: TGCGCCAGCAGGAGACAGGGGGCGGACACCGGGGAGCTGTTTTTT; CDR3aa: CASRRQGADTGELFF
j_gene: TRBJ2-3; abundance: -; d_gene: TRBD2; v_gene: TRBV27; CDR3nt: TGTGCCAGCAGTTTGCGGGGGACTAGCACAGATACGCAGTATTTT; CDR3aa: CASSLRGTSTDTQYF
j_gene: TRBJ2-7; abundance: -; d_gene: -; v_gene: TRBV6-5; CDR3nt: TGTGCCACCCGAGGGCCCTCCTACGAGCAGTACTTC; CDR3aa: CATRGPSYEQYF
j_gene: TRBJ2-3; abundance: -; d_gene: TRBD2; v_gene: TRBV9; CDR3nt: TGTGCCAGCAGTGGGATTAGCGGGAGTTGGCCAGATACGCAGTATTTT; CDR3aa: CASSGISGSWPDTQYF
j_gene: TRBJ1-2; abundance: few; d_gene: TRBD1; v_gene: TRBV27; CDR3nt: TGTGCCAGCAGCACCAATCGACAGGGGTTAGCTAACTATGGCTACACCTTC; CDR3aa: CASSTNRQGLANYGYTF
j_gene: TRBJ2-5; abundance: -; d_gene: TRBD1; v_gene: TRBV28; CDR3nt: TGTGCCAGCAGTTCGACCGGGACAGGGTCCCAAGAGACCCAGTACTTC; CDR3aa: CASSSTGTGSQETQYF
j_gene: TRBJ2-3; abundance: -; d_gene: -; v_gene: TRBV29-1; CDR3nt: TGCAGCGTTGGGTGGGGGGGCGGCACAGATACGCAGTATTTT; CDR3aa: CSVGWGGGTDTQYF
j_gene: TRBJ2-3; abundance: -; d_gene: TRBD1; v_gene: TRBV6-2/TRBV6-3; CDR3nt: TGTGCCAGCAGACCTCTTGGGGACAGGGGCCCCTCAGATACGCAGTATTTT; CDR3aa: CASRPLGDRGPSDTQYF
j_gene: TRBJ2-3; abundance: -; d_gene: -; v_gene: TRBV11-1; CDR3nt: TGTGCCAGCAGCTTAGGCCAGTTGGCTGGCACAGATACGCAGTATTTT; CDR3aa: CASSLGQLAGTDTQYF
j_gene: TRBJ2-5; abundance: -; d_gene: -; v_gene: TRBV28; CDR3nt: TGTGCCAGCAGTTTATTTGACCGAGGGAGGGAGACCCAGTACTTC; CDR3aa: CASSLFDRGRETQYF
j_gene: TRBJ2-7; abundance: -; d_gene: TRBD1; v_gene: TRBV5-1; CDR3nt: TGCGCCAGCAGCCGTGGGACAGGGGGAGTCTACGAGCAGTACTTC; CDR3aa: CASSRGTGGVYEQYF
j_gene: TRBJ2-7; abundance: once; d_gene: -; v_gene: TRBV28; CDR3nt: TGTGCCAGCAGCCCTCCACGCATGGCTAGCTACGAGCAGTACTTC; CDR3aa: CASSPPRMASYEQYF
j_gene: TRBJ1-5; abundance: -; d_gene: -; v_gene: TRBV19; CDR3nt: TGTGCCAGTAGTCTGACAGGAACCAATCAGCCCCAGCATTTT; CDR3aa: CASSLTGTNQPQHF
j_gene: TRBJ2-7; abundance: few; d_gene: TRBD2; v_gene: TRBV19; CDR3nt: TGTGCCAGTAGCCTCCCCGGGAGGGGTAACGAGCAGTACTTC; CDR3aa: CASSLPGRGNEQYF
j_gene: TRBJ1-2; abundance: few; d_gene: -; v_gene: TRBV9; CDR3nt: TGTGCCAGCAGCAGGGACTTCTGGGATGGCTACACCTTC; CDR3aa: CASSRDFWDGYTF
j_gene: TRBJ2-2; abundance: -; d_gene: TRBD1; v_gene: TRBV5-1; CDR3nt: TGCGCCAGCAGCGGGGACAGGGCCGGGGAGCTGTTTTTT; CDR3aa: CASSGDRAGELFF
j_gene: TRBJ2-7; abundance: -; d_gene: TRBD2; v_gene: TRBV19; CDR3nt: TGTGCCAGTAGTCCTCACTCAGCTAGCGGGAGGACGTACGAGCAGTACTTC; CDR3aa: CASSPHSASGRTYEQYF
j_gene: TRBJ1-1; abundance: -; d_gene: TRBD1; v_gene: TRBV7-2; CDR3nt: TGTGCCAGCAGCTCGGACAGGGGGAGGGAGACTGAAGCTTTCTTT; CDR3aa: CASSSDRGRETEAFF
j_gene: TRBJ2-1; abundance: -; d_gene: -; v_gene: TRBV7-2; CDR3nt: TGTGCCAGCAGCCCTCTCCCCGGTGAGCAGTTCTTC; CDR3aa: CASSPLPGEQFF
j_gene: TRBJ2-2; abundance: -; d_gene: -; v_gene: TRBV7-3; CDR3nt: TGTGCCAGCGGCTCGGGGGTGGCCGGGGAGCTGTTTTTT; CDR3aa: CASGSGVAGELFF
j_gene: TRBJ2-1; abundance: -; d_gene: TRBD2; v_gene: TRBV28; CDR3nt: TGTGCCAGCAGTTTTTCACGGGAGGATTACAATGAGCAGTTCTTC; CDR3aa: CASSFSREDYNEQFF
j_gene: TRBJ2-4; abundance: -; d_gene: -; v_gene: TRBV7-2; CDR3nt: TGTGCCAGCAGCCCAAAGGAGAGGGTCGGGAACATTCAGTACTTC; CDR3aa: CASSPKERVGNIQYF
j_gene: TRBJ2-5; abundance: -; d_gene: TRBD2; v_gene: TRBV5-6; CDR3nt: TGTGCCAGCAGCTCTGTGGCTAGCGGGGGGACGGAGACCCAGTACTTC; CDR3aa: CASSSVASGGTETQYF
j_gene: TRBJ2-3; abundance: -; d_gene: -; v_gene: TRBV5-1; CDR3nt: TGCGCCAGCAGCCGATTTGTAGTGAACACAGATACGCAGTATTTT; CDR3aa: CASSRFVVNTDTQYF
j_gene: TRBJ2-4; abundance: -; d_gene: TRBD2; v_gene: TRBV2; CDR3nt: TGTGCCAGCAGAGCGGGACTAGCGGGGGGTAAAAACATTCAGTACTTC; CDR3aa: CASRAGLAGGKNIQYF
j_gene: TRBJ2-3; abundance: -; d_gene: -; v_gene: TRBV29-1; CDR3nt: TGCAGCGTTGACACAGTACTGAGCACAGATACGCAGTATTTT; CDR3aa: CSVDTVLSTDTQYF
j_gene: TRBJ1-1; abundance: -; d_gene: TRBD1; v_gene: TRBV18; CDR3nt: TGTGCCAGCTCACTTACAGGGGCCGGGAACACTGAAGCTTTCTTT; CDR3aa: CASSLTGAGNTEAFF
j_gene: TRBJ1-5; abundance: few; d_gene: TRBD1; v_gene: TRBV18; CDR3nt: TGTGCCAGCTCACCAACGAAGGGACAGGGCAATCAGCCCCAGCATTTT; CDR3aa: CASSPTKGQGNQPQHF
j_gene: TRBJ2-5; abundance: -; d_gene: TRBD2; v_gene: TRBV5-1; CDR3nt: TGCGCCAGCAGCTTCTTGACTAGCGGGAAAGAGACCCAGTACTTC; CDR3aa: CASSFLTSGKETQYF
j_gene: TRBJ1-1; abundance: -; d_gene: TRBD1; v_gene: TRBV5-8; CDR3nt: TGTGCCAGCAGCCTACAGGGGGCGAACACTGAAGCTTTCTTT; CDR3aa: CASSLQGANTEAFF
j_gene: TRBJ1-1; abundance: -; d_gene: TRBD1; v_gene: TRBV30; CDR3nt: TGTGCCTCTCCGGGACAGGGGCGCACTGAAGCTTTCTTT; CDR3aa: CASPGQGRTEAFF
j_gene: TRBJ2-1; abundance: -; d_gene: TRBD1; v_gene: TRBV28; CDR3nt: TGTGCCAGCAGTTCCACCGGGACAGGTGCCTACAATGAGCAGTTCTTC; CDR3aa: CASSSTGTGAYNEQFF